Listed below are T cell receptor beta chains from one sample, sequenced in a study of blood T cell repertoires in COVID-19. The method was immunoSEQ multiplex PCR; TCRdb's version includes in-frame clones alone and lacks a portion of them. The sample has hundreds of thousands of clones, roughly 84% seen once; the top ten hold approximately 6.6%. The sequenced material came from PBMCs or T cells enriched from blood (not recorded which). The receptors originated from a middle-aged woman who had recovered from COVID-19. The CDR3 runs from the conserved cysteine through the conserved F or W. A D gene is named only where the DNA matches it firmly.

J: TRBJ2-3
V: TRBV7-2
D: TRBD2
CDR3: CASSSTLAGASTDTQYF
DNA: TGTGCCAGCAGCTCAACACTAGCGGGAGCTTCCACAGATACGCAGTATTTT

J: TRBJ1-5
V: TRBV12-5
D: TRBD1
CDR3: CASSDRGNQPQHF
DNA: TGTGCTAGCTCTGACAGGGGCAATCAGCCCCAGCATTTT

J: TRBJ2-7
V: TRBV19
D: TRBD2
CDR3: CASSMPGLAVYEQYF
DNA: TGTGCCAGTAGTATGCCGGGACTAGCAGTCTACGAGCAGTACTTC

J: TRBJ1-3
V: TRBV29-1
D: NA
CDR3: CSVEGGSSGNTIYF
DNA: TGCAGCGTTGAAGGGGGCAGCTCTGGAAACACCATATATTTT

J: TRBJ2-3
V: TRBV11-2
D: TRBD1
CDR3: CASSLVPTGRTDTQYF
DNA: TGTGCCAGCAGCTTAGTCCCGACAGGGAGAACAGATACGCAGTATTTT

J: TRBJ2-2
V: TRBV3-1/TRBV3-2
D: NA
CDR3: CASSRAGVTGELFF
DNA: TGTGCCAGCAGCCGGGCAGGGGTAACCGGGGAGCTGTTTTTT

J: TRBJ1-2
V: TRBV30
D: NA
CDR3: CAWSTEVNYGYTF
DNA: TGTGCCTGGAGTACGGAGGTTAACTATGGCTACACCTTC

J: TRBJ2-1
V: TRBV29-1
D: TRBD2
CDR3: CSVEGAGSGGLLYNEQFF
DNA: TGCAGCGTTGAGGGAGCTGGAAGTGGGGGACTACTATACAATGAGCAGTTCTTC

J: TRBJ2-5
V: TRBV6-5
D: NA
CDR3: CASSRRGSLYF
DNA: TGTGCCAGCAGTAGGCGGGGAAGTTTGTACTTC

J: TRBJ1-3
V: TRBV7-9
D: NA
CDR3: CASSPRGGSGNTIYF
DNA: TGTGCCAGCAGCCCCAGGGGAGGGTCTGGAAACACCATATATTTT

J: TRBJ1-4
V: TRBV18
D: NA
CDR3: CASSPMVPGSTNEKLFF
DNA: TGTGCCAGCTCACCAATGGTGCCGGGGAGCACTAATGAAAAACTGTTTTTT

J: TRBJ2-5
V: TRBV19
D: TRBD2
CDR3: CASSFVGAGAETQYF
DNA: TGTGCCAGTAGTTTCGTGGGCGCGGGAGCAGAGACCCAGTACTTC

J: TRBJ1-2
V: TRBV2
D: NA
CDR3: CASSTPRQFNNYGYTF
DNA: TGTGCCAGCAGTACCCCCCGACAGTTCAATAACTATGGCTACACCTTC

J: TRBJ2-2
V: TRBV25-1
D: TRBD2
CDR3: CASRSGTVGELFF
DNA: TGTGCCAGCAGAAGCGGGACGGTCGGGGAGCTGTTTTTT

J: TRBJ1-2
V: TRBV12-3/TRBV12-4
D: NA
CDR3: CASSEDSYGYTF
DNA: TGTGCCAGCAGTGAAGACAGTTATGGCTACACCTTC

J: TRBJ2-1
V: TRBV7-8
D: NA
CDR3: CASSFRYSLDSYNEQFF
DNA: TGTGCCAGCAGCTTTCGTTATTCACTGGACTCTTACAATGAGCAGTTCTTC